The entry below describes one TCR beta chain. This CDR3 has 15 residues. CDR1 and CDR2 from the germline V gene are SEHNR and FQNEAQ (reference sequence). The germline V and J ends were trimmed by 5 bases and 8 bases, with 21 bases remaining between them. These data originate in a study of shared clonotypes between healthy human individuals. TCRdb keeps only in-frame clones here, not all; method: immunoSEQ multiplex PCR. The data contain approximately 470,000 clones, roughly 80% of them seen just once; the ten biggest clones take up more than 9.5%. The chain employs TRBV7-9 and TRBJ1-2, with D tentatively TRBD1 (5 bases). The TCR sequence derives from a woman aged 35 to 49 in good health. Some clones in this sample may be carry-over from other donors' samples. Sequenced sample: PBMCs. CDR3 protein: CASSIPKTAPKGYTF. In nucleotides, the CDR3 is TGTGCCAGCAGCATACCGAAGACAGCCCCTAAAGGCTACACCTTC.